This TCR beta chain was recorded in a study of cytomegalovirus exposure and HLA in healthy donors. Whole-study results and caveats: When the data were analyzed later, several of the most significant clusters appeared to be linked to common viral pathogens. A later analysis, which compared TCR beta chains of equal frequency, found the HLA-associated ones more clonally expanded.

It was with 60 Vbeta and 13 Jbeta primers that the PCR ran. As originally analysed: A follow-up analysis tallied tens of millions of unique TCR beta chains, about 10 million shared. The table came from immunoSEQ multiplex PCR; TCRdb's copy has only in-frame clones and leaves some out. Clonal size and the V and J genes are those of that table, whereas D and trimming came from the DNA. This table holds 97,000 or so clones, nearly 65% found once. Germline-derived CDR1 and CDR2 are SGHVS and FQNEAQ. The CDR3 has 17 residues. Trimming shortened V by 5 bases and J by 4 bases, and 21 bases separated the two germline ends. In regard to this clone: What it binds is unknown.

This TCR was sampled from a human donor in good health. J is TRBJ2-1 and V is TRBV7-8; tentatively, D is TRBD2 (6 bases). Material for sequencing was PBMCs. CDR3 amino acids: CASSPPLSGVGYNEQFF. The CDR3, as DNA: TGTGCCAGCAGCCCACCCTTGTCGGGAGTAGGGTACAATGAGCAGTTCTTC.